This entry concerns a single T cell receptor (beta chain). The CDR3 is 17 residues long. The germline V and J ends were trimmed by 2 bases and 0 bases, with 14 bases remaining between them. Germline V gives CDR1 MGHRA, CDR2 YSYEKL. Measured with immunoSEQ multiplex PCR; TCRdb has only the in-frame clones, and not every one. Of about 36,000 clones listed, 70% to 80% are singletons. The data are from a study of OX40 agonist ivuxolimab in advanced cancers. In the study overall: Cohort: 80% to 85% men, mean age 60, aged about 23 to 80.

The receptor was derived from an adult with an advanced solid tumor such as melanoma, head and neck, liver or kidney cancer. The V call is TRBV4-1, the J call TRBJ1-3; D is uncertain. Sequencing was performed on CD4+ or CD8+ T cells sorted from blood, taken in a trial of the OX40 agonist ivuxolimab. This CDR3 is CASSQSSPESSGNTIYF. CDR3 sequence (DNA): TGCGCCAGCAGCCAAAGTTCTCCGGAGAGCTCTGGAAACACCATATATTTT.